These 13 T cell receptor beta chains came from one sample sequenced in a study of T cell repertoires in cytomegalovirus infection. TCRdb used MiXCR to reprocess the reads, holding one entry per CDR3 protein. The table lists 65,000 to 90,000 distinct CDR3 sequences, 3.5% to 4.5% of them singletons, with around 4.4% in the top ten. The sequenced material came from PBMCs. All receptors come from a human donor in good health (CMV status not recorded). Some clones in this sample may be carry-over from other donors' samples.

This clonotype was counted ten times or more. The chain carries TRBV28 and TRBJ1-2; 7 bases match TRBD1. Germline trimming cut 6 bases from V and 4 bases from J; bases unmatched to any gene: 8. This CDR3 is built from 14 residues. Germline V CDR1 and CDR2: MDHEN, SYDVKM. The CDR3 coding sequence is TGTGCCAGCAGGCCTCCCCGGGACAGCTATGGCTACACCTTC. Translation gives CASRPPRDSYGYTF.

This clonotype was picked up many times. This CDR3 reads CASSPGRANSPLHF. The CDR3 DNA sequence: TGTGCCAGCAGCCCCGGCAGGGCAAATTCACCCCTCCACTTT. The chain has TRBV12-3 or TRBV12-4 and TRBJ1-6; tentative D call: TRBD1 (5 bases). Trimming cost V 6 bases and J 7 bases, with 13 bases left between them. The CDR3 covers 14 residues.

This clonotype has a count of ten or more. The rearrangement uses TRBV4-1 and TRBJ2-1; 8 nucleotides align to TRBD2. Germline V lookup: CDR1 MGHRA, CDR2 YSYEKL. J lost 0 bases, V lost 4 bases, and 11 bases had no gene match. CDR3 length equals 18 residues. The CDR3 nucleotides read TGCGCCAGCAGCCTATTGATAAATCTAGCGGGCTCCTACAATGAGCAGTTCTTC. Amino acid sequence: CASSLLINLAGSYNEQFF.

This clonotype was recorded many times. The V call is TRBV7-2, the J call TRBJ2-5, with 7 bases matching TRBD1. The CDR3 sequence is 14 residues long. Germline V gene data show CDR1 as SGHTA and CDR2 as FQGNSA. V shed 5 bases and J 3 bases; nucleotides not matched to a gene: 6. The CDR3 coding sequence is TGTGCCAGCAGCCCGCGGACAGGAGAAGAGACCCAGTACTTC. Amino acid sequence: CASSPRTGEETQYF. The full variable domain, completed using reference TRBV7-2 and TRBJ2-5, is GAGVSQSPSNKVTEKGKDVELRCDPISGHTALYWYRQSLGQGLEFLIYFQGNSAPDKSGLPSDRFSAERTGGSVSTLTIQRTQQEDSAVYLCASSPRTGEETQYFGPGTRLLVL.

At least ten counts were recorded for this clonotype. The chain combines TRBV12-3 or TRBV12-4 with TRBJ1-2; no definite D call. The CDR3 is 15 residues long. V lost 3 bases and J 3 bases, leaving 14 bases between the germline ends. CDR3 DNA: TGTGCCAGCAGTTTTGGGAGCAGAAACTACTATGGCTACACCTTC. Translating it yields CASSFGSRNYYGYTF.

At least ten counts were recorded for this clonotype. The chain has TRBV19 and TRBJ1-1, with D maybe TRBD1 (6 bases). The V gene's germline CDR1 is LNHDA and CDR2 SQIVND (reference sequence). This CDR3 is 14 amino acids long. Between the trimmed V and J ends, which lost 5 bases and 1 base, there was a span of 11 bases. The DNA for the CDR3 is TGTGCCAGTAGTTCCCGACAGGAGAACACTGAAGCTTTCTTT. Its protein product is CASSSRQENTEAFF. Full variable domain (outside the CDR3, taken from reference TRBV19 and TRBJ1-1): DGGITQSPKYLFRKEGQNVTLSCEQNLNHDAMYWYRQDPGQGLRLIYYSQIVNDFQKGDIAEGYSVSREKKESFPLTVTSAQKNPTAFYLCASSSRQENTEAFFGQGTRLTVV.

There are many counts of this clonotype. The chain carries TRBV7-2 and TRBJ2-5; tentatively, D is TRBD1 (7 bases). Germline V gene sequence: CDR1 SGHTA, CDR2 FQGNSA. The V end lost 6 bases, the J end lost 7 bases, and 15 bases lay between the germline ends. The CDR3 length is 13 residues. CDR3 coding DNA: TGTGCCAGCAGTTGGCGGGACAGAGGGACCCAGTACTTC. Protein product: CASSWRDRGTQYF. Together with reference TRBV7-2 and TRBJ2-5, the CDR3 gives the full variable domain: GAGVSQSPSNKVTEKGKDVELRCDPISGHTALYWYRQSLGQGLEFLIYFQGNSAPDKSGLPSDRFSAERTGGSVSTLTIQRTQQEDSAVYLCASSWRDRGTQYFGPGTRLLVL.

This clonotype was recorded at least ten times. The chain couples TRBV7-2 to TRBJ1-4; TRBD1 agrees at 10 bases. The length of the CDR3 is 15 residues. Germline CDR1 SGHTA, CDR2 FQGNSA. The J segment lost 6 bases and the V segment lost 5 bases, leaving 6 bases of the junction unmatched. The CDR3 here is CASSLPTGGDEKLFF. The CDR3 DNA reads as TGTGCCAGCAGCCTCCCGACAGGGGGCGATGAAAAACTGTTTTTT.

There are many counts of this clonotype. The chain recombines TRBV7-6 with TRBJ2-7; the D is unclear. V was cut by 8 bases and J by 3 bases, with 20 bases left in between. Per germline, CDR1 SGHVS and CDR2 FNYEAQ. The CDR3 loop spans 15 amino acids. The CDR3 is CASSPRPGPNYEQYF. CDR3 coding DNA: TGTGCCAGCTCTCCTAGACCCGGACCCAACTACGAGCAGTACTTC.

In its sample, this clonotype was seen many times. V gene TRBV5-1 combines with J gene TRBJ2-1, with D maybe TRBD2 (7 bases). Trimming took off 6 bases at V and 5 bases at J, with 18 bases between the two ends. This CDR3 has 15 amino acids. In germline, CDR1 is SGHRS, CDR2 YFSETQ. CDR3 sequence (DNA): TGCGCCAGCACCAAACTAGGCGGGGGCCACAATGAGCAGTTCTTC. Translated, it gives CASTKLGGGHNEQFF.

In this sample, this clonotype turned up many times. For the CDR3, the DNA is TGTGCCAGCAGCTTTCGGACTAGCGGCTCCTACGAGCAGTACTTC. Translation: CASSFRTSGSYEQYF. The V call is TRBV7-2, the J call TRBJ2-7, with TRBD2 matching over 10 bases. CDR1 is SGHTA, CDR2 FQGNSA, per germline. V trimming: 3 bases; J trimming: 0 bases; junction bases outside the gene matches: 2. The CDR3 runs 15 residues. Combining the CDR3 with reference TRBV7-2 and TRBJ2-7 gives the whole variable domain GAGVSQSPSNKVTEKGKDVELRCDPISGHTALYWYRQSLGQGLEFLIYFQGNSAPDKSGLPSDRFSAERTGGSVSTLTIQRTQQEDSAVYLCASSFRTSGSYEQYFGPGTRLTVT.

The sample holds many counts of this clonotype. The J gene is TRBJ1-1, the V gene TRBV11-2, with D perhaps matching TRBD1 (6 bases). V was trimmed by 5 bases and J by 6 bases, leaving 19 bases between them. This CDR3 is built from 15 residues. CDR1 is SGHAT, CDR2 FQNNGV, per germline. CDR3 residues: CASSQTGLLTPEAFF. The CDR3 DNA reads TGTGCCAGCAGCCAGACAGGATTACTTACACCTGAAGCTTTCTTT.

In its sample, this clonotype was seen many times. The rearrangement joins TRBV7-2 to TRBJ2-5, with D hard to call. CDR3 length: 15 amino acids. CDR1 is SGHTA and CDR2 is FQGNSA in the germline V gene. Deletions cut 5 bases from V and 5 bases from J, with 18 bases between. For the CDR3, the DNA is TGTGCCAGCAGCGCCCGTAACTACATCCGCGAGACCCAGTACTTC. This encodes CASSARNYIRETQYF.